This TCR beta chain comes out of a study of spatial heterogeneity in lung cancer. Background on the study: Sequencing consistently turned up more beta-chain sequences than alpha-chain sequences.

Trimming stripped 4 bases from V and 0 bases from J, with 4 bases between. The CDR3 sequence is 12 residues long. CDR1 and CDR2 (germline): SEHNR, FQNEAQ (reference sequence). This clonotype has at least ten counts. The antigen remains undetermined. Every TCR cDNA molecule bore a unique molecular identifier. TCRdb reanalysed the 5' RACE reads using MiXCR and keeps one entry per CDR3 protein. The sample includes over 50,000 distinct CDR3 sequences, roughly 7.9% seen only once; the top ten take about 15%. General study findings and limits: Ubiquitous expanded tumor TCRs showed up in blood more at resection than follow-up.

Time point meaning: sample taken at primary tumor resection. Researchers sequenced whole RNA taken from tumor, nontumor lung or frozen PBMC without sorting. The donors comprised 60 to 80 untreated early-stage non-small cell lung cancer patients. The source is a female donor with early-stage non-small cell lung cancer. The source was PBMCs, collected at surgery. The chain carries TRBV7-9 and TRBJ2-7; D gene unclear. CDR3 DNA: TGTGCCAGCAGCTCCAGCTCCTACGAGCAGTACTTC. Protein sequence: CASSSSSYEQYF. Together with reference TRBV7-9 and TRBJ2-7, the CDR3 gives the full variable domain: DTGVSQNPRHKITKRGQNVTFRCDPISEHNRLYWYRQTLGQGPEFLTYFQNEAQLEKSRLLSDRFSAERPKGSFSTLEIQRTEQGDSAMYLCASSSSSYEQYFGPGTRLTVT.